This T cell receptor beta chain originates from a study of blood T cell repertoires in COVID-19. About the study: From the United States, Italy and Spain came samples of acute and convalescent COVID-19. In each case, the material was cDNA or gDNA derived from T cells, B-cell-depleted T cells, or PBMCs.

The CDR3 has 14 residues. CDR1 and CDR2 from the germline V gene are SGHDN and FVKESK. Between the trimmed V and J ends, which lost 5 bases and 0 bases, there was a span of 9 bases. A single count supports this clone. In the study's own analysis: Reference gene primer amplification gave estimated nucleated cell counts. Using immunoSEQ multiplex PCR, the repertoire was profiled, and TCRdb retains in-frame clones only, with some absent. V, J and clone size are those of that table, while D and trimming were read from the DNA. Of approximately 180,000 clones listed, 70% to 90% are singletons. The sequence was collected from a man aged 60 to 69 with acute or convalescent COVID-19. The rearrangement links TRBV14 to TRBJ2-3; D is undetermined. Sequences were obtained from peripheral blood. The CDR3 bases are TGTGCCAGCAGCGCCACTCCTAGCACAGATACGCAGTATTTT. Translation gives CASSATPSTDTQYF.